One and the same sample provided the 25 T cell receptor beta chains below, sequenced in a study of cytomegalovirus exposure and HLA in healthy donors. PCR was performed using 60 Vbeta and 13 Jbeta primers. Assay used: immunoSEQ multiplex PCR; TCRdb lists only in-frame clones, some missing. Among 150,000 or so clones listed, approximately 70% were seen once. Sample: PBMCs. Receptors originate from a man younger than 30 in good health and CMV-seropositive.

This chain connects TRBV19 to TRBJ2-6, with 8 bases fitting TRBD1. Unmatched junction bases numbered 8, after V lost 9 bases and J lost 4 bases. The CDR3 spans 15 residues. Germline CDR1 and CDR2: LNHDA and SQIVND (reference sequence). CDR3: CASARQGLGANVLTF. The CDR3 DNA reads as TGTGCCAGCGCGAGACAGGGGCTAGGGGCCAACGTCCTGACTTTC.

This clone was observed once. The DNA of the CDR3 is TGCGCCAGCGGGACAGGAAACACCGGGGAGCTGTTTTTT. Protein sequence: CASGTGNTGELFF. This rearrangement joins TRBV5-1 to TRBJ2-2; 8 bases align to TRBD1. The CDR3 is 13 residues long. The V gene end was trimmed by 7 bases and the J gene end by 2 bases; junction bases not matched to a gene: 1. Germline V gene sequence: CDR1 SGHRS, CDR2 YFSETQ.

The V and J genes are TRBV11-2 and TRBJ2-1; unclear D gene. V shed 5 bases and J shed 7 bases, with 6 bases lying between them. Germline values: CDR1 SGHAT, CDR2 FQNNGV. CDR3 length equals 11 residues. For the CDR3, the DNA is TGTGCCAGCAGCCCCAGGAATGAGCAGTTCTTC. Translating it yields CASSPRNEQFF.

The chain combines TRBV25-1 with TRBJ1-3, with 10 bases matching TRBD1. The CDR3 has 17 residues. With 3 bases clipped from V and 3 bases from J, the junction kept 8 bases outside the gene matches. Germline values: CDR1 MGHDK, CDR2 SYGVNS. CDR3 region: CASSDIRQGAYGNTIYF. In nucleotides, the CDR3 is TGTGCCAGCAGTGATATTCGACAGGGGGCTTATGGAAACACCATATATTTT.

The genes are TRBV6-5 and TRBJ1-1; a weak D match, TRBD1 (5 bases). Trimming left V 5 bases short and J 5 bases short, with 12 bases between. Germline CDR1 and CDR2: MNHEY and SVGAGI. The CDR3 spans 13 residues. The chain's CDR3 is CASSEARGTEAFF. CDR3 nucleotide sequence: TGTGCCAGCAGTGAAGCGCGGGGGACTGAAGCTTTCTTT.

This clone has a handful of counts. V gene TRBV7-9 combines with J gene TRBJ1-3; 8 nucleotides align to TRBD1. Trimming cost V 5 bases and J 8 bases; bases outside gene matches: 11. Germline V lookup: CDR1 SEHNR, CDR2 FQNEAQ (reference sequence). This CDR3 has 15 amino acids. In nucleotides, the CDR3 is TGTGCCAGCAGCACAGCCACGGGACAGGTGGACACCATATATTTT. Translation: CASSTATGQVDTIYF.

The rearrangement uses TRBV5-5 and TRBJ1-1, with D tentatively TRBD1 (5 bases). This CDR3 spans 14 amino acids. The V gene's germline CDR1 is SGHKS and CDR2 YYEKEE (reference sequence). V lost 4 bases and J 2 bases, leaving 12 bases between the germline ends. CDR3 sequence reads: CASSPLGGNTEAFF. In nucleotides, the CDR3 is TGTGCCAGCAGCCCGCTCGGGGGAAACACTGAAGCTTTCTTT. The full variable domain, with the rest looked up from reference TRBV5-5 and TRBJ1-1, is DAGVTQSPTHLIKTRGQQVTLRCSPISGHKSVSWYQQVLGQGPQFIFQYYEKEERGRGNFPDRFSARQFPNYSSELNVNALLLGDSALYLCASSPLGGNTEAFFGQGTRLTVV.

The chain links TRBV30 to TRBJ2-3, with 10 bases lining up with TRBD2. The CDR3 spans 15 residues. The junction had 4 bases not matched to a gene; V was cut back by 3 bases and J by 1 base. Germline CDR1 and CDR2: GTSNPN and SVGIG (reference sequence). CDR3 DNA sequence: TGTGCCTGGAGGACCCTAGCGGGAGGCACAGATACGCAGTATTTT. Its protein is CAWRTLAGGTDTQYF.

The rearrangement joins TRBV2 to TRBJ1-5; a possible D gene is TRBD1 (5 bases). The CDR3 loop spans 16 amino acids. The ends were cut back, 7 bases at V and 0 bases at J, with 16 bases in the middle. Per germline, CDR1 SNHLY and CDR2 FYNNEI. CDR3 region: CASTGEDSYSNQPQHF. The DNA for the CDR3 is TGTGCCAGCACCGGAGAAGACAGTTATAGCAATCAGCCCCAGCATTTT.

The genes are TRBV5-8 and TRBJ2-5; maybe TRBD1 (6 bases). In germline, CDR1 is SGHTS, CDR2 YDEGEE. The CDR3 sequence is 17 residues long. Trimming cost V 0 bases and J 7 bases, with 22 bases left between them. The CDR3 loop reads CASSLGEDRFSSGTQYF. The CDR3 coding sequence is TGTGCCAGCAGCTTGGGGGAAGACAGGTTCTCTTCGGGGACCCAGTACTTC.

The chain carries TRBV19 and TRBJ1-1; possible D gene TRBD1, 5 bases. Germline V gene data show CDR1 as LNHDA and CDR2 as SQIVND (reference sequence). The CDR3 has 16 amino acids. Trimming left V 3 bases short and J 4 bases short, with 18 bases between. The CDR3 DNA reads as TGTGCCAGTAGTATGGGTTCCCAGGGTAGTGGCACTGAAGCTTTCTTT. Translated, it gives CASSMGSQGSGTEAFF.

This clone has just a few counts. This chain connects TRBV28 to TRBJ1-2, with TRBD1 matching 8 bases. The CDR3 is 13 amino acids. With 6 bases clipped from V and 4 bases from J, the junction kept 4 bases outside the gene matches. Germline V gene sequence: CDR1 MDHEN, CDR2 SYDVKM. CDR3 amino acids: CASSRDRGYGYTF. CDR3 DNA: TGTGCCAGCAGCCGAGACAGGGGCTATGGCTACACCTTC.

The chain joins TRBV21-1 to TRBJ2-5; the table gives TRBD1 as D, unverified against the DNA. TRBV21-1 is given as a pseudogene. The CDR3 sequence is 14 residues long. The CDR3: CASSARGTEETQYF. DNA of the CDR3: TGTGCCAGCAGCGCACGGGGGACAGAAGAGACCCAGTACTTC.

This chain connects TRBV7-2 to TRBJ2-3, with TRBD2 identical over 12 bases. V shed 6 bases, J shed 9 bases, and the junction held 4 bases outside the gene matches. This CDR3 comprises 13 residues. Germline CDR1 SGHTA, CDR2 FQGNSA. The CDR3 loop is CASRTSGRKTQYF. In DNA form, the CDR3 reads TGTGCCAGCAGGACTAGCGGGAGAAAGACGCAGTATTTT.

This clone has just a few counts. This chain joins TRBV6-5 and TRBJ1-4; a possible D gene is TRBD1 (5 bases). The CDR3 consists of 14 residues. V was trimmed by 7 bases and J by 8 bases, leaving 17 bases between them. Germline assignment: CDR1 MNHEY and CDR2 SVGAGI. CDR3 nucleotide sequence: TGTGCCAGCAATTCGGGCAGGGAGGAGGAAAAACTGTTTTTT. Translation gives CASNSGREEEKLFF.

J is TRBJ1-3 and V is TRBV9; D gene unclear. V was shortened by 3 bases and J by 0 bases, with 16 bases between the two germline ends. Germline V gene lookup returns CDR1 SGDLS and CDR2 YYNGEE. The CDR3 is 17 residues long. Written as DNA, the CDR3 is TGTGCCAGCAGCGCAGCCCGGGCCCGGGACTCTGGAAACACCATATATTTT. It specifies CASSAARARDSGNTIYF. The full variable domain, its missing parts supplied by reference TRBV9 and TRBJ1-3, is DSGVTQTPKHLITATGQRVTLRCSPRSGDLSVYWYQQSLDQGLQFLIQYYNGEERAKGNILERFSAQQFPDLHSELNLSSLELGDSALYFCASSAARARDSGNTIYFGEGSWLTVV.

The rearrangement uses TRBV7-9 and TRBJ1-1, with D possibly TRBD1 on 5 matching bases. V lost 1 base and J lost 10, with 13 bases in between. The CDR3 consists of 13 residues. Per germline, CDR1 SEHNR and CDR2 FQNEAQ (reference sequence). In DNA form, the CDR3 reads TGTGCCAGCAGCTTAGAAGGGCCCCAGGGAGCTTTCTTT. The encoded protein is CASSLEGPQGAFF.

This sequence joins TRBV5-1 and TRBJ2-2; D call uncertain. V dropped 0 bases and J dropped 0 bases, with 9 bases sitting between them. This CDR3 is built from 16 residues. Per the germline V gene, CDR1 is SGHRS and CDR2 is YFSETQ. CDR3 sequence reads: CASSLDGTANTGELFF. CDR3 DNA: TGCGCCAGCAGCTTGGATGGCACCGCGAACACCGGGGAGCTGTTTTTT.

The chain couples TRBV27 to TRBJ1-2, with D uncertain. Germline CDR1 reads MNHEY; CDR2 reads SMNVEV (reference sequence). V was trimmed by 2 bases and J by 2 bases, leaving 6 bases between them. The CDR3 has 13 residues. The CDR3 DNA follows: TGTGCCAGCAGTTTAGGCACGAACTATGGCTACACCTTC. Encoded protein: CASSLGTNYGYTF.

The chain links TRBV5-1 to TRBJ1-3; 10 bases align to TRBD1. Germline values: CDR1 SGHRS, CDR2 YFSETQ. J gave up 0 bases and V 0 bases, and 9 bases lay outside the gene matches. This CDR3 is 19 amino acids long. CDR3 protein: CASSLGTGGSLSSGNTIYF. In DNA form, the CDR3 reads TGCGCCAGCAGCTTGGGGACAGGGGGATCATTGAGCTCTGGAAACACCATATATTTT.

The CDR3 here is CASSGRTGDNNEQFF. As DNA, the CDR3 is TGCGCCAGCAGCGGGCGGACAGGGGACAACAATGAGCAGTTCTTC. This chain uses TRBV5-1 with TRBJ2-1; TRBD1 matches 9 bases. CDR1 is SGHRS, CDR2 YFSETQ, per germline. The CDR3 extends over 15 amino acids. V lost 4 bases to trimming and J lost 5 bases; unmatched junction nucleotides: 7.

The CDR3 region has the DNA TGTGCCTGGAGTCAGGGCTCCTACAATGAGCAGTTCTTC. It codes for CAWSQGSYNEQFF. The chain couples TRBV30 to TRBJ2-1, with D possibly matching TRBD1 (5 bases). The germline V and J ends were trimmed by 2 bases and 0 bases, with 5 bases remaining between them. Germline CDR1 GTSNPN, CDR2 SVGIG (reference sequence). This CDR3 contains 13 residues.

The DNA for the CDR3 is TGTGCCAGCAGTGAAAACCGACAGGCCTCTGGAAACACCATATATTTT. Translated: CASSENRQASGNTIYF. V is TRBV2 and J is TRBJ1-3; D possibly corresponds to TRBD1 (6 bases). This CDR3 contains 16 residues. The V end was cut by 2 bases, the J end by 0 bases, with 11 bases between. The germline CDR1 and CDR2 sequences are SNHLY and FYNNEI.

This chain uses TRBV5-1 with TRBJ1-6, with 10 bases lining up with TRBD1. J was trimmed by 9 bases and V by 0 bases; bases with no gene match: 3. CDR1 and CDR2 (germline): SGHRS, YFSETQ. The CDR3 has 15 residues. Written as DNA, the CDR3 is TGCGCCAGCAGCTTGGAAGGGACAGGGGTTTCACCCCTCCACTTT. Its translation: CASSLEGTGVSPLHF.

This sequence joins TRBV19 and TRBJ1-2; D remains unclear. CDR1 LNHDA and CDR2 SQIVND come from the germline V gene (reference sequence). V lost 4 bases and J 6 bases, leaving 15 bases between the germline ends. The CDR3 is made up of 14 amino acids. CDR3 protein: CASSRLGSPDGYTF. As DNA, the CDR3 is TGTGCCAGTAGTAGGTTAGGGAGCCCTGATGGCTACACCTTC.